This TCR beta chain emerged from a study of cytomegalovirus exposure and HLA in healthy donors. This clone has more than one count but fewer than ten. Vbeta (60) and Jbeta (13) primers were used in the PCR. Assay: immunoSEQ multiplex PCR; the TCRdb copy retains only in-frame clones and omits some. The sample holds about 180,000 clones, about 80% seen once. The CDR3 is 15 residues long. Germline CDR1 LNHDA, CDR2 SQIVND (reference sequence). V lost 5 bases and J 0 bases, leaving 11 bases between the germline ends. The sequence was collected from a man between 18 and 29 years old in good health and CMV-seronegative. Source material: PBMCs. The chain recombines TRBV19 with TRBJ2-1, with D perhaps TRBD1 (5 bases). CDR3 DNA: TGTGCCAGTAGTCAGGGTGCAAGCTCCTACAATGAGCAGTTCTTC. Protein product: CASSQGASSYNEQFF.